The 8 T cell receptor beta chains in this list originate from one sample, sequenced in a study of control samples from healthy donors and cancer patients. Produced via immunoSEQ multiplex PCR; TCRdb's table is partial and in-frame only. The data show approximately 87,000 clones, 91% seen once. The sequencing sample was made of blood. These receptors were obtained from a man aged 45-65 years in good health.

The table lists this clone with a few counts. This sequence joins TRBV9 and TRBJ1-6; 7 bases line up with TRBD1. The CDR3 has 15 amino acids. Germline assignment: CDR1 SGDLS and CDR2 YYNGEE. V lost 3 bases, J lost 9 bases, and 9 bases stayed unmatched. The CDR3, as DNA: TGTGCCAGCAGCGCGACAGGGACAGCCGGTTCACCCCTCCACTTT. It specifies CASSATGTAGSPLHF. The full variable domain, in which reference TRBV9 and TRBJ1-6 provide the parts outside the CDR3, is DSGVTQTPKHLITATGQRVTLRCSPRSGDLSVYWYQQSLDQGLQFLIQYYNGEERAKGNILERFSAQQFPDLHSELNLSSLELGDSALYFCASSATGTAGSPLHFGNGTRLTVT.

CDR3 loop: CASSSRTGGTDTQYF. The CDR3 DNA reads TGTGCCAGTAGTTCTAGGACAGGGGGCACAGATACGCAGTATTTT. This rearrangement joins TRBV19 to TRBJ2-3, with 9 bases lining up with TRBD1. The V and J ends lost 5 bases and 1 base, in that order; junction bases with no gene match: 4. Germline CDR1 and CDR2: LNHDA and SQIVND (reference sequence). The CDR3 covers 15 residues.

A remark on this clone: The same CDR3 arises from other DNA sequences in this sample as well. The chain recombines TRBV3-1 (or the pseudogene TRBV3-2) with TRBJ2-2; 7 bases match TRBD1. V shed 4 bases, J shed 5 bases, and the junction held 4 bases outside the gene matches. CDR3 length: 14 amino acids. CDR1 and CDR2 from the germline V gene are LGHDT and YNNKEL (reference sequence). This chain's CDR3 is CASSRTGGTGELFF. The CDR3 bases are TGTGCCAGCAGCCGGACAGGTGGGACCGGGGAGCTGTTTTTT.

This clone occurred once. V gene TRBV5-1 combines with J gene TRBJ1-4; 7 bases match TRBD1. V trimming: 4 bases; J trimming: 6 bases; junction bases outside the gene matches: 3. The germline gives CDR1 SGHRS, CDR2 YFSETQ. The CDR3 has 13 amino acids. In nucleotides, the CDR3 is TGCGCCAGCAGCCCAGGGACAGATGAAAAACTGTTTTTT. This translates into CASSPGTDEKLFF.

The genes are TRBV3-1 (or the pseudogene TRBV3-2) and TRBJ1-6; D not resolved. This CDR3 has 15 amino acids. V lost 1 base to trimming and J lost 14 bases, with 18 bases between them. Germline V CDR1 and CDR2: LGHDT, YNNKEL (reference sequence). The CDR3 nucleotides read TGTGCCAGCAGCCAAGCGAGCCGGGCCGCCCTTACCCTCCACTTT. Its translation is CASSQASRAALTLHF.

This chain connects TRBV12-5 to TRBJ2-7; D is uncertain. The CDR3 extends over 12 amino acids. V was clipped by 1 base and J by 3 bases, with 4 bases between them. Germline lookup yields CDR1 LGHNT and CDR2 FRNRAP. The CDR3 DNA is TGTGCTAGTGGTTTGGCTGGCTACGAGCAGTACTTC. Its translation is CASGLAGYEQYF. Filled out from reference TRBV12-5 and TRBJ2-7, the complete variable domain reads DARVTQTPRHKVTEMGQEVTMRCQPILGHNTVFWYRQTMMQGLELLAYFRNRAPLDDSGMPKDRFSAEMPDATLATLKIQPSEPRDSAVYFCASGLAGYEQYFGPGTRLTVT.

The chain has TRBV11-2 and TRBJ1-1; D gene ambiguous. Germline CDR1 reads SGHAT; CDR2 reads FQNNGV. Trimming shortened V by 3 bases and J by 0 bases, and 11 bases separated the two germline ends. The CDR3 sequence is 15 residues long. In DNA form, the CDR3 reads TGTGCCAGCAGCTTTCGAAGGGAGATGAACACTGAAGCTTTCTTT. This gives the protein CASSFRREMNTEAFF.

This clone has ten or more counts. This sequence joins TRBV19 and TRBJ2-2; D may be TRBD1 (5 bases). The CDR3 totals 12 residues. V dropped 5 bases and J dropped 6 bases, with 7 bases sitting between them. The germline gives CDR1 LNHDA, CDR2 SQIVND (reference sequence). Written as DNA, the CDR3 is TGTGCCAGTAGTCCCAGGGCCGGGGAGCTGTTTTTT. It codes for CASSPRAGELFF.